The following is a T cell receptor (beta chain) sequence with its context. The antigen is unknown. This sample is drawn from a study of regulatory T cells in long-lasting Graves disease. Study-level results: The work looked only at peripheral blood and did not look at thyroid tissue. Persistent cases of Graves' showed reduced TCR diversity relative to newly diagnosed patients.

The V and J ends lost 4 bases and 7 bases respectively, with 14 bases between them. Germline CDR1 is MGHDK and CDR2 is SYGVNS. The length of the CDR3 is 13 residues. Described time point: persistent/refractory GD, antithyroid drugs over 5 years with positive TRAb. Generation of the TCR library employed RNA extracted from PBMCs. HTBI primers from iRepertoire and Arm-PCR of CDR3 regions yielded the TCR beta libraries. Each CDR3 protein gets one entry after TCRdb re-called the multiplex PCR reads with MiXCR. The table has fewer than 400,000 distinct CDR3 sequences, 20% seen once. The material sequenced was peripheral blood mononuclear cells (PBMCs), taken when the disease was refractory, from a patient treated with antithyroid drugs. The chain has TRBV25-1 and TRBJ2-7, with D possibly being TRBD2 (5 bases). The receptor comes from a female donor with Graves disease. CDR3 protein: CASSAPASGEQYF. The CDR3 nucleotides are TGTGCCAGCAGTGCGCCTGCGTCGGGGGAGCAGTACTTC.